A single sample gave rise to the 16 T cell receptor beta chains below, sequenced in a study of shared T cell receptors in the human thymus (dated by TCRdb to about 2021). Libraries were made using the immunoSEQ multiplex PCR assay. In its TCRdb copy, this immuneACCESS table keeps in-frame sequences only and misses some clones. Where compared with another copy, unresolved V genes explain less than half of these, and the others have no known cause. This sample gives hundreds of thousands of clones in total; 70% to 90% of them show up just once. The top ten constitute roughly 0.0097% of the sample. This sample also appeared in a second study, on human thymus T cells.

The sequenced sample was thymocytes. All receptors derive from a boy under two years old with a congenital heart defect. Donor details come from another sample of the same person, matched by shared clones.

The V and J genes are TRBV6-5 and TRBJ1-4, with D possibly TRBD1 on 6 matching bases. The V gene's germline CDR1 is MNHEY and CDR2 SVGAGI. V lost 5 bases, J lost 7 bases, and 17 bases lay in between. CDR3 length equals 15 residues. CDR3: CASSKPQGQGEKLFF. CDR3 sequence (DNA): TGTGCCAGCAGTAAGCCACAGGGACAAGGTGAAAAACTGTTTTTT.

This rearrangement joins TRBV4-1 to TRBJ2-2, with 10 nucleotides matching TRBD2. The V segment lost 5 bases and the J segment 10 bases; nucleotides outside the gene matches: 16. This CDR3 spans 17 amino acids. CDR1 and CDR2 from the germline V gene are MGHRA and YSYEKL. The CDR3 DNA follows: TGCGCCAGCAGCTCGATCCGGAGCGGGAGGGGACATCTGGAGCTGTTTTTT. Protein: CASSSIRSGRGHLELFF.

This rearrangement joins TRBV30 to TRBJ1-3; the match to TRBD1 covers 7 bases. Germline CDR1 is GTSNPN and CDR2 is SVGIG (reference sequence). V trimming: 5 bases; J trimming: 2 bases; junction bases outside the gene matches: 3. CDR3 length: 13 residues. The CDR3 nucleotides read TGTGCCTGGGAGGGGACAGCTGGAAACACCATATATTTT. Its protein product is CAWEGTAGNTIYF.

This clone was seen only once. The J gene is TRBJ2-7, the V gene TRBV30; 11 positions agree with TRBD2. Germline V gene lookup returns CDR1 GTSNPN and CDR2 SVGIG (reference sequence). V gave up 0 bases and J gave up 3 bases; unmatched junction bases: 19. There are 20 residues in the CDR3. The CDR3 bases are TGTGCCTGGAGTGTACCCGTGGCGGGATTAGCGGGAGGGCCCCGCTACGAGCAGTACTTC. Translation gives CAWSVPVAGLAGGPRYEQYF.

The gene calls are TRBV30 and TRBJ2-3, with 13 bases matching TRBD2. The J segment lost 4 bases and the V segment lost 3 bases, leaving 7 bases of the junction unmatched. The CDR3 totals 16 residues. The germline V gene encodes CDR1 GTSNPN and CDR2 SVGIG (reference sequence). The CDR3 sequence: CAWRGTSGRDPDTQYF. CDR3 DNA: TGTGCCTGGAGGGGAACTAGCGGGAGGGATCCAGATACGCAGTATTTT.

This clone came up once. The chain couples TRBV5-1 to TRBJ1-1; possibly TRBD1 for D (6 bases). The CDR3 is 20 amino acids. The germline V and J ends were trimmed by 3 bases and 0 bases, with 27 bases remaining between them. The germline gives CDR1 SGHRS, CDR2 YFSETQ. The CDR3 bases are TGCGCCAGCAGCTATGACCCCCTGGGACACGAGAAGGAGCTGAACACTGAAGCTTTCTTT. Translation: CASSYDPLGHEKELNTEAFF.

This sequence joins TRBV9 and TRBJ2-1; maybe TRBD2 (7 bases). Germline assignment: CDR1 SGDLS and CDR2 YYNGEE. The germline V and J ends were trimmed by 0 bases and 4 bases, with 17 bases remaining between them. The CDR3 sequence is 17 residues long. The CDR3 DNA follows: TGTGCCAGCAGCGTAGCTCTAGGGGGAGGGCAATACAATGAGCAGTTCTTC. Protein product: CASSVALGGGQYNEQFF.

The chain carries TRBV4-1 and TRBJ2-1, with 9 bases matching TRBD2. CDR1 is MGHRA and CDR2 is YSYEKL in the germline V gene. The CDR3 consists of 15 residues. Losses at the gene ends were 6 bases for V and 0 bases for J; bases not matched to a gene: 3. CDR3 DNA sequence: TGCGCCAGCAGTAGGCGGGAGGGCTCCTACAATGAGCAGTTCTTC. Its translation: CASSRREGSYNEQFF.

V is TRBV6-5 and J is TRBJ1-1; 7 bases match TRBD1. The germline CDR1 and CDR2 sequences are MNHEY and SVGAGI. The CDR3 covers 15 residues. J gave up 0 bases and V 4 bases, and 5 bases lay outside the gene matches. The CDR3 reads CASSSRQGLNTEAFF. CDR3 nucleotide sequence: TGTGCCAGCAGTTCAAGACAGGGTCTGAACACTGAAGCTTTCTTT.

Only one count was recorded for this clone. The V and J genes are TRBV29-1 and TRBJ2-1; 13 bases are shared with TRBD2. Germline trimming cut 4 bases from V and 7 bases from J; bases unmatched to any gene: 4. The CDR3 spans 14 residues. The germline V gene encodes CDR1 SQVTM and CDR2 ANQGSEA. This chain's CDR3 is CSVGLAGGNNEQFF. For the CDR3, the DNA is TGCAGCGTTGGACTAGCGGGAGGTAATAATGAGCAGTTCTTC.

The chain uses TRBV20-1 and TRBJ1-5; D not resolved. CDR3 length: 11 amino acids. Looked up from germline, CDR1 is DFQATT and CDR2 is SNEGSKA (reference sequence). V gave up 6 bases and J gave up 11 bases, with 14 bases separating them. CDR3 DNA: TGCAGTGCCAACGGACGGAGGGCCCAGCATTTT. It translates to CSANGRRAQHF.

The chain employs TRBV18 and TRBJ1-5; D unclear. The CDR3 spans 17 residues. From germline, CDR1 is KGHSH and CDR2 LQKENI. With 1 base removed from V and 2 bases from J, the gap between germline ends came to 15 bases. Here the CDR3 DNA reads TGTGCCAGCTCACCACAGGGCCCGGGGAGAGGCAATCAGCCCCAGCATTTT. Its protein is CASSPQGPGRGNQPQHF.

The chain carries TRBV19 and TRBJ1-1; 7 positions agree with TRBD1. The CDR3 totals 12 residues. V dropped 8 bases and J dropped 2; count of bases not matched to a gene: 2. Germline V gives CDR1 LNHDA, CDR2 SQIVND (reference sequence). The CDR3 sequence: CASGQVNTEAFF. For the CDR3, the DNA is TGTGCCAGTGGACAGGTTAACACTGAAGCTTTCTTT.

The chain combines TRBV25-1 with TRBJ2-3; 8 bases are a match to TRBD2. The CDR3 has 17 residues. Germline V gene sequence: CDR1 MGHDK, CDR2 SYGVNS. V trimming: 1 base; J trimming: 5 bases; junction bases outside the gene matches: 11. The CDR3 region has the DNA TGTGCCAGCAGTGAATCCCCGGGACTAGTGGGACAAGATACGCAGTATTTT. Translating it yields CASSESPGLVGQDTQYF.

The rearrangement joins TRBV5-1 to TRBJ2-2; perhaps TRBD2 as D (6 bases). CDR1 is SGHRS and CDR2 is YFSETQ in the germline V gene. V was trimmed by 4 bases and J by 0 bases, leaving 13 bases between them. The CDR3 runs 16 residues. CDR3 amino acids: CASSPLGDSNTGELFF. CDR3 nucleotide sequence: TGCGCCAGCAGCCCCTTAGGGGACTCGAACACCGGGGAGCTGTTTTTT.

This clone has more than one count but fewer than ten. The genes are TRBV6-6 and TRBJ1-3; 8 nucleotides agree with TRBD1. The germline gives CDR1 MNHNY, CDR2 SVGAGI (reference sequence). V lost 7 bases and J lost 12; bases outside the gene matches: 8. The CDR3 covers 12 residues. CDR3 protein: CASTKTDRDIYF. The CDR3, as DNA: TGTGCCAGCACTAAAACGGACAGGGACATATATTTT.